This entry lists 20 T cell receptor beta chains sequenced from one sample in a study of blood T cell repertoires in COVID-19. Method: immunoSEQ multiplex PCR; TCRdb's copy keeps in-frame clones and lacks some. The table shows approximately 90,000 clones, with about 85% occurring only once. The material sequenced was peripheral blood. These receptors all come from a human donor in a cohort sampled during active COVID-19.

The chain combines TRBV7-9 with TRBJ1-2; possible D gene TRBD1, 5 bases. Deletions cut 7 bases from V and 1 base from J, with 16 bases between. The CDR3 contains 15 residues. Germline CDR1 reads SEHNR; CDR2 reads FQNEAQ (reference sequence). The CDR3 reads CASTQGPGGNYGYTF. The CDR3, as DNA: TGTGCCAGCACCCAGGGCCCGGGAGGTAACTATGGCTACACCTTC.

The chain has TRBV28 and TRBJ2-6, with a possible D match to TRBD2 (5 bases). This CDR3 is built from 19 residues. Germline V CDR1 and CDR2: MDHEN, SYDVKM. Between the trimmed V and J ends, which lost 5 bases and 1 base, there was a span of 21 bases. The CDR3 spells CASSPYRGSGLSGANVLTF. The CDR3 DNA sequence: TGTGCCAGCAGTCCCTATCGGGGTTCGGGGTTGTCTGGGGCCAACGTCCTGACTTTC. Together with reference TRBV28 and TRBJ2-6, the CDR3 gives the full variable domain: DVKVTQSSRYLVKRTGEKVFLECVQDMDHENMFWYRQDPGLGLRLIYFSYDVKMKEKGDIPEGYSVSREKKERFSLILESASTNQTSMYLCASSPYRGSGLSGANVLTFGAGSRLTVL.

V usage is TRBV9 and J usage is TRBJ2-5; tentative D call: TRBD1 (6 bases). Germline V gene sequence: CDR1 SGDLS, CDR2 YYNGEE. This CDR3 is built from 15 residues. Trimming removed 1 base from V and 1 base from J, with 11 bases in between. The CDR3 DNA reads as TGTGCCAGCAGCGTAACCGGGACACTCCAAGAGACCCAGTACTTC. It encodes CASSVTGTLQETQYF. The whole variable domain, remainder taken from reference TRBV9 and TRBJ2-5, is DSGVTQTPKHLITATGQRVTLRCSPRSGDLSVYWYQQSLDQGLQFLIQYYNGEERAKGNILERFSAQQFPDLHSELNLSSLELGDSALYFCASSVTGTLQETQYFGPGTRLLVL.

The rearrangement links TRBV5-1 to TRBJ1-1; D is possibly TRBD1 (5 bases). Trimming pared 4 bases from V and 1 base from J, leaving 11 bases between. This CDR3 region has 14 residues. Per germline, CDR1 SGHRS and CDR2 YFSETQ. CDR3 coding DNA: TGCGCCAGCAGCAAAGGACACCCGAACACTGAAGCTTTCTTT. Translated, it gives CASSKGHPNTEAFF.

The genes are TRBV7-3 and TRBJ2-3; D perhaps matches TRBD2 (6 bases). V shed 5 bases and J shed 8 bases, with 20 bases lying between them. This CDR3 contains 15 residues. Per the germline V gene, CDR1 is SGHTA and CDR2 is FQGTGA. The DNA for the CDR3 is TGTGCCAGCAGCACCTGGGACTTGACTGGGCGTACGCAGTATTTT. It codes for CASSTWDLTGRTQYF.

In its sample, this clone was seen once. The chain is built from TRBV6-5 and TRBJ2-5, with D possibly matching TRBD2 (6 bases). Germline V gene lookup returns CDR1 MNHEY and CDR2 SVGAGI. The V gene lost 7 bases and the J gene lost 1 base, with 16 bases spanning the gap. The CDR3 runs 15 residues. CDR3 amino acids: CASTTPGLGQETQYF. The CDR3 DNA follows: TGTGCCAGCACCACCCCGGGACTGGGCCAAGAGACCCAGTACTTC.

CDR3 region: CASSSRETYEQYF. In DNA form, the CDR3 reads TGTGCCAGCTCGTCCAGGGAAACCTACGAGCAGTACTTC. The chain has TRBV6-6 and TRBJ2-7, with a weak D call TRBD1 (5 bases). Germline assignment: CDR1 MNHNY and CDR2 SVGAGI (reference sequence). The CDR3 length is 13 residues. V lost 8 bases to trimming and J lost 2 bases, with 13 bases between them.

This rearrangement joins TRBV24-1 to TRBJ1-2, with 8 nucleotides matching TRBD1. CDR3 size: 14 residues. The germline V gene encodes CDR1 KGHDR and CDR2 SFDVKD. With V trimmed by 5 bases and J by 5 bases, 6 bases remained unmatched. This chain's CDR3 is CATSGGQGAYGYTF. The CDR3 DNA reads as TGTGCCACCAGTGGTGGGCAGGGGGCTTATGGCTACACCTTC.

The CDR3 bases are TGCGCCAGCAGCCAACAGGACAGGGCTGGAAACACCATATATTTT. This translates into CASSQQDRAGNTIYF. The chain carries TRBV4-3 and TRBJ1-3, with 8 bases matching TRBD1. Germline CDR1 and CDR2: LGHNA and YSLEER. The V and J ends lost 2 bases and 2 bases, in that order; junction bases with no gene match: 2. This CDR3 is 15 amino acids long.

V and J are TRBV9 and TRBJ2-1, with D uncertain. In germline, CDR1 is SGDLS, CDR2 YYNGEE. The CDR3 has 12 amino acids. V gave up 1 base and J gave up 7 bases, with 6 bases separating them. CDR3 DNA sequence: TGTGCCAGCAGCGTACTCGAGAATGAGCAGTTCTTC. This gives the protein CASSVLENEQFF.

This rearrangement joins TRBV3-1 (or the pseudogene TRBV3-2) to TRBJ2-7, with 10 bases identical to TRBD2. Unmatched junction bases numbered 4, after V lost 5 bases and J lost 3 bases. Germline V gives CDR1 LGHDT, CDR2 YNNKEL (reference sequence). The CDR3 extends over 14 amino acids. CDR3 in amino acids: CASSSPSGSYEQYF. The CDR3 DNA reads TGTGCCAGCAGCAGTCCTAGCGGGAGCTACGAGCAGTACTTC.

This clone was counted a single time. V is TRBV6-2 or TRBV6-3 and J is TRBJ2-3; 8 nucleotides align to TRBD2. V lost 3 bases to trimming and J lost 2 bases; unmatched junction nucleotides: 4. The CDR3 is 15 amino acids. Germline CDR1 is MNHEY and CDR2 is SVGEGT. This chain's CDR3 is CASSYLAGFTDTQYF. CDR3 nucleotide sequence: TGTGCCAGCAGTTATCTAGCGGGCTTCACAGATACGCAGTATTTT.

This clone is a singleton in its sample. The chain joins TRBV19 to TRBJ2-1; TRBD2 matches 12 bases. Germline CDR1 LNHDA, CDR2 SQIVND (reference sequence). V lost 5 bases, J lost 3 bases, and 11 bases stayed unmatched. CDR3 length: 18 residues. For the CDR3, the DNA is TGTGCCAGTAGTGGACTCCTAGCGGGAGGGCCTAACTACAATGAGCAGTTCTTC. Its protein is CASSGLLAGGPNYNEQFF.

The chain combines TRBV10-3 with TRBJ2-7; 8 nucleotides align to TRBD1. The germline V gene has CDR1 ENHRY and CDR2 SYGVKD. This CDR3 has 17 amino acids. Unmatched junction bases numbered 12, after V lost 4 bases and J lost 1 base. CDR3 sequence: CAISGQGINHASYEQYF. In nucleotides, the CDR3 is TGTGCCATCAGTGGACAGGGGATTAACCACGCTTCCTACGAGCAGTACTTC.

CDR3 sequence: CASTTSFTGELFF. The CDR3 bases are TGTGCCAGTACCACTAGTTTCACCGGGGAGCTGTTTTTT. The J gene is TRBJ2-2, the V gene TRBV6-5; possible D gene TRBD2, 5 bases. Per germline, CDR1 MNHEY and CDR2 SVGAGI. The V and J ends lost 9 bases and 4 bases respectively, with 12 bases between them. The CDR3 contains 13 residues.

This chain links TRBV5-6 with TRBJ1-2, with 10 positions matching TRBD1. Looked up from germline, CDR1 is SGHDT and CDR2 is YYEEEE. The CDR3 runs 16 residues. Germline trimming cut 4 bases from V and 1 base from J; bases unmatched to any gene: 7. CDR3 sequence (DNA): TGTGCCAGCAGCCGGGACAGGGGCCGATATAACTATGGCTACACCTTC. Amino acids: CASSRDRGRYNYGYTF. The whole variable domain, filled in from reference TRBV5-6 and TRBJ1-2, reads DAGVTQSPTHLIKTRGQQVTLRCSPKSGHDTVSWYQQALGQGPQFIFQYYEEEERQRGNFPDRFSGHQFPNYSSELNVNALLLGDSALYLCASSRDRGRYNYGYTFGSGTRLTVV.

This clone was seen a single time. CDR3 in amino acids: CASSHTGQQETQYF. The CDR3 nucleotides are TGCGCCAGCAGCCACACCGGACAACAAGAGACCCAGTACTTC. The chain combines TRBV4-3 with TRBJ2-5, with a possible D match to TRBD1 (5 bases). Germline values: CDR1 LGHNA, CDR2 YSLEER. V was clipped by 3 bases and J by 2 bases, with 10 bases between them. This CDR3 is built from 14 residues.

The chain joins TRBV3-1 (or the pseudogene TRBV3-2) to TRBJ2-5; 10 bases map to TRBD2. Germline V gene lookup returns CDR1 LGHDT and CDR2 YNNKEL (reference sequence). The CDR3 extends over 15 amino acids. The junction had 4 bases not matched to a gene; V was cut back by 2 bases and J by 4 bases. The CDR3 bases are TGTGCCAGCAGCCAAAGGAGCGGGAGGGTAGAGACCCAGTACTTC. Translating gives CASSQRSGRVETQYF.

The J gene is TRBJ1-3, the V gene TRBV21-1; TRBD1 reflects the table's D call only, with no check against the DNA. TRBV21-1 is a known pseudogene. This CDR3 comprises 16 residues. CDR3 DNA: TGTGCCAGCAGCGCCCGACAGCGAGACTCTGGAAACACCATATATTTT. It specifies CASSARQRDSGNTIYF.

This clone has only one observation. The J gene is TRBJ1-2, the V gene TRBV6-2 or TRBV6-3; D might be TRBD1 (5 bases). Germline V lookup: CDR1 MNHEY, CDR2 SVGEGT. The CDR3 sequence is 12 residues long. With 5 bases removed from V and 6 bases from J, the gap between germline ends came to 10 bases. The CDR3 sequence is CASSTTAHGYTF. The CDR3 nucleotides read TGTGCCAGCAGTACGACAGCGCATGGCTACACCTTC.